This T cell receptor (beta chain) was recorded in a study of Graves' ophthalmopathy and Graves' hyperthyroidism. Whole-study context: Researchers classed hyperthyroidism as stable given no ophthalmopathy within 18 months of follow-up.

Study-wide results and limits: A classifier, a 13-signature model, separated ophthalmopathy from stable hyperthyroidism with more than 85% sensitivity and about 83% specificity.

Investigators amplified TCR beta CDR3 regions from RNA transcripts. First-round RT-PCR relied on HTBI primers, and a second-round multiplex PCR came next. MiXCR, run by TCRdb on the multiplex PCR reads, gives a single entry per CDR3 protein. The top ten hold around 10% of the sample, which has over a million distinct CDR3 sequences, about 35% seen once. In regard to this clonotype: The antigen remains unidentified.

Germline V gives CDR1 SGHVS, CDR2 FQNEAQ. Trimming shortened V by 1 base and J by 3 bases, and 7 bases separated the two germline ends. The CDR3 extends over 14 amino acids. The sequencing sample was made of peripheral blood or thyroid tissue (not recorded which). This receptor was identified in an adult man with Graves' hyperthyroidism. V usage is TRBV7-8 and J usage is TRBJ1-5; D gene unclear. CDR3 DNA sequence: TGTGCCAGCAGCTTAGAGGTCCACAATCAGCCCCAGCATTTT. Its protein product is CASSLEVHNQPQHF.